This TCR beta chain was observed in a study of beta chain features in type 1 diabetes (dated by TCRdb to the late 2010s). General notes on the study: Mean age, gender distribution, total cell number and subset yield were not different between patients and healthy donors. Whereas all 30 or so donors provided naive and central memory subsets, regulatory and stem cell-like memory subsets were isolated from just 8 patients and roughly 8 healthy donors. A total of just under 110,000,000 sorted cells were examined across all samples, and RNA yield correlated strongly with the number of cells per subset. In the study, TCRB repertoires of sorted circulating CD4+ T cell subsets from recently diagnosed type 1 diabetes patients were compared with those of matched healthy donors. Results and caveats for the whole study, not just this receptor: Sequencing cDNA rather than genomic DNA could over-represent highly expressing activated cells, although activation and CD3 levels did not differ between groups. Naive, central memory and regulatory TCRB repertoires appeared to be more alike among patients than among healthy donors. Fewer insertions and more nucleotide deletions at VDJ recombination sites were observed in patients with type 1 diabetes, implying thymic rearrangement abnormalities. A moderate but significant shortening of TCRB CDR3 length was observed in type 1 diabetes patients in all four CD4+ subsets. Because small numbers of individuals were included in the HLA sub-analyses, any influence of HLA type on TCRB rearrangement was left unresolved. Shorter templates might be favored by PCR, yet because patient and control samples were amplified and corrected together, any such skew would affect both groups equally.

The High Capacity cDNA Reverse Transcription Kit was used to reverse transcribe all of the isolated RNA, meaning that expressed TCRB transcripts were what got sequenced. Deep immunoSEQ sequencing was applied to naive, central memory and regulatory T cell samples, giving an average of around 3.8 million total reads per sample. After sorted cells were lysed in RLT buffer, RNA was extracted with DNase-treated RNeasy Micro or Mini kits, with the choice depending on cell number. To prevent cross-contamination, every cell subset was processed on its own, while patient and healthy donor samples were processed together. Using the immunoSEQ multiplex PCR, TCRB sequences were amplified from cDNA into 87-bp fragments spanning the CDR3 region. The amplicons were sequenced using the Illumina HiSeq platform. The original methods were these. PCR bias was corrected computationally using synthetic template baselines, and reads within Hamming distance 2 were collapsed, with unmergeable singletons discarded. Reads were aligned to IMGT to assign V, D and J genes, CDR3 length, and insertions or deletions at six rearrangement sites. Within each subset, clonotype counts were normalized to the number of sorted cells before true diversity and Gini coefficients were calculated with the tcR R package. The overlap coefficient, calculated on TCRB nucleotide sequences, was used to measure repertoire sharing. As a proxy for the pre-selection repertoire, out-of-frame TCRB sequences from naive cells were analyzed. The table comes from immuneACCESS by way of TCRdb, which keeps in-frame sequences with V and J called. Part of the clones is missing from these tables; in studies checked, under half for an unresolved V gene and the rest for unknown reasons. The V and J calls and clone size were taken over from that table, and D and trimming were inferred from the DNA. This sample is represented by approximately 600,000 clones; approximately 13% of them were singletons. The leading ten clones occupy around 0.12% of the sample.

This clone has only a few counts. No cognate antigen has been identified for it. No much larger clonotype is one base removed from it; base qualities were not supplied. CDR3 length: 15 amino acids, cysteine to phenylalanine. Only the CDR3 part of the read is kept: 45 bases, read in frame from the first base. Looking up the germline V gene yields CDR1 SGHRS and CDR2 YFSETQ. Ends trimmed: V by 0 bases, J by 4 bases; bases unmatched to a gene: 6. Each donor gave one peripheral blood draw, roughly 110 mL on average, collected into heparinised tubes. A BD FACSAria II was used to sort naive, central memory, regulatory and stem cell-like memory CD4+ T cells with a panel that included CD45RO, CCR7, CD25, CD127, CD95 and CD27. A purity above 95% was achieved for all sorted populations. PBMCs were isolated immediately by Lymphoprep density gradient centrifugation and stained directly without culture. So that batch effects would be minimized, each experiment stained and sorted samples in pairs, pairing one healthy donor with one patient.

This sequence uses TRBV5-1 and TRBJ1-2, with 7 bases matching TRBD1. Sequencing was performed on naive CD4+ T cells from blood. According to the study, the label for this sample's cell subset or site signals: true naive CD4+ T cells. This TCR came from a young man with type 1 diabetes. In nucleotides, the sequence is TGCGCCAGCAGCTTGGCCGACAGGGATGGCTATGGCTACACCTTC. Protein translation: CASSLADRDGYGYTF.